This TCR beta chain is drawn from a study of patients and donors after allogeneic stem cell transplantation. Germline trimming cut 8 bases from V and 4 bases from J; bases unmatched to any gene: 0. This CDR3 region has 13 residues. One entry per CDR3 protein results from TCRdb running MiXCR on the RT-PCR reads. In the table there are more than 150,000 distinct CDR3 sequences, 24% of which are singletons. Sequenced sample: blood, either unsorted or a sorted T cell fraction (not recorded which). This clonotype originated in a human donor who was either an allogeneic HSCT recipient or a stem cell or donor lymphocyte infusion donor (not recorded which). It is not recorded whose cells these are; they may come from a transplant donor. The J gene is TRBJ2-1, the V gene TRBV12-3 or TRBV12-4; 12 positions agree with TRBD2. The CDR3: CASGTSGYNEQFF. DNA for the CDR3: TGTGCCAGCGGGACTAGCGGGTACAATGAGCAGTTCTTC.